Given below is one T cell receptor beta chain in context. Its antigen is undetermined. Read coverage stops 3 residues before the CDR3 terminus; the germline J gene supplies the remainder. Each participant carried one incident cervical HPV16 infection only. These data belong to a study of T cells in women clearing cervical HPV infection. About the study: Case blood was drawn when the lesion was first found; control blood after infection became undetectable. Study observations and caveats: Each sample's T-cell count was unknown, possibly confounding richness.

In germline, CDR1 is DFQATT, CDR2 SNEGSKA (reference sequence). The CDR3 has 14 amino acids. The V end was cut by 3 bases, the J end by 6 bases, with 17 bases between. Assay used: immunoSEQ multiplex PCR; TCRdb lists only in-frame clones, some missing. The sample table sets out about 34,000 clones. The sequenced material came from blood buffy coat. The clonotype originates from a woman between 18 and 70 years old with a cervical HPV16 infection that either progressed to CIN3+ or cleared (not recorded which). The chain recombines TRBV20-1 with TRBJ1-2; perhaps TRBD1 as D (6 bases). The CDR3 sequence: CSASPTGSRHGYTF. The sequenced CDR3 bases are TGCAGTGCTAGCCCGACAGGCTCTAGACATGGC.